The rows below give T cell receptor beta chains drawn from one sample of a study of metastatic and nonmetastatic thyroid tumors. TCRdb re-called the PCR reads through MiXCR. The sample includes some 42,000 clones, approximately 30% of them seen just once. Sequencing was done on a sample of blood. Source of these receptors: a male donor with papillary thyroid cancer or a benign thyroid nodule (not recorded which). Some clones in this sample may be carry-over from other donors' samples. CDR3s include the opening cysteine and the closing phenylalanine or tryptophan. The D gene is left open where the match is weak. The size of a clone is reported for some rows only, either as once, few or many, or as a class for expanded clones.

CDR3aa: CATSRAGASYEQYF
CDR3nt: TGTGCCACCAGCAGGGCGGGGGCTTCCTACGAGCAGTACTTC
abundance: NA
j_gene: TRBJ2-7
d_gene: NA
v_gene: TRBV15

CDR3aa: CASSSLAGAGYEQYF
CDR3nt: TGTGCCAGCAGTTCCCTAGCGGGAGCCGGCTACGAGCAGTACTTC
abundance: medium-sized
j_gene: TRBJ2-7
d_gene: TRBD2
v_gene: TRBV6-1

CDR3aa: CASSYHEGAETQYF
CDR3nt: TGTGCCAGCAGTTACCACGAGGGCGCGGAGACCCAGTACTTC
abundance: few
j_gene: TRBJ2-5
d_gene: NA
v_gene: TRBV27

CDR3aa: CASSQDLQLLAGGRGTQYF
CDR3nt: TGTGCCAGCAGCCAAGATTTGCAGTTACTAGCGGGAGGAAGGGGGACCCAGTACTTC
abundance: many
j_gene: TRBJ2-5
d_gene: TRBD2
v_gene: TRBV3-1

CDR3aa: CASSLDTAGGEQFF
CDR3nt: TGCGCCAGCAGCTTGGATACAGCCGGGGGTGAGCAGTTCTTC
abundance: NA
j_gene: TRBJ2-1
d_gene: NA
v_gene: TRBV5-1

CDR3aa: CASRTGTGYGYTF
CDR3nt: TGTGCCAGCAGGACCGGGACCGGGTACGGCTACACCTTC
abundance: NA
j_gene: TRBJ1-2
d_gene: NA
v_gene: TRBV12-3/TRBV12-4

CDR3aa: CASSQGVWGNQPQHF
CDR3nt: TGCGCCAGCAGCCAAGGCGTTTGGGGCAATCAGCCCCAGCATTTT
abundance: medium-sized
j_gene: TRBJ1-5
d_gene: NA
v_gene: TRBV4-1

CDR3aa: CASSQYGENEKLFF
CDR3nt: TGCGCCAGCAGCCAATATGGAGAGAATGAAAAACTGTTTTTT
abundance: NA
j_gene: TRBJ1-4
d_gene: NA
v_gene: TRBV4-3

CDR3aa: CASTQGAEAFF
CDR3nt: TGTGCCAGCACCCAGGGTGCTGAAGCTTTCTTT
abundance: NA
j_gene: TRBJ1-1
d_gene: NA
v_gene: TRBV5-5

CDR3aa: CASSTTASSYNSPLHF
CDR3nt: TGTGCCAGCAGCACAACAGCGAGCTCCTATAATTCACCCCTCCACTTT
abundance: NA
j_gene: TRBJ1-6
d_gene: NA
v_gene: TRBV9

CDR3aa: CASSSNRLRERGPSNYGYTF
CDR3nt: TGTGCCAGCAGCTCGAACCGGCTACGGGAAAGAGGTCCCTCTAACTATGGCTACACCTTC
abundance: NA
j_gene: TRBJ1-2
d_gene: NA
v_gene: TRBV21-1

CDR3aa: CASSLWEGLGSYEQYF
CDR3nt: TGTGCCAGCAGTTTATGGGAAGGTTTGGGTTCCTACGAGCAGTACTTC
abundance: medium-sized
j_gene: TRBJ2-7
d_gene: NA
v_gene: TRBV28

CDR3aa: CSVEDITGDTEAFF
CDR3nt: TGCAGCGTTGAAGATATTACAGGGGATACTGAAGCTTTCTTT
abundance: many
j_gene: TRBJ1-1
d_gene: TRBD1
v_gene: TRBV29-1

CDR3aa: CASSQATGSSSYEQYF
CDR3nt: TGCGCCAGCAGCCAGGCTACAGGGTCAAGCTCCTACGAGCAGTACTTC
abundance: once
j_gene: TRBJ2-7
d_gene: NA
v_gene: TRBV4-1

CDR3aa: CASSLAGGASSYEQYF
CDR3nt: TGTGCCAGCAGCCTAGCTGGGGGCGCTAGCTCCTACGAGCAGTACTTC
abundance: few
j_gene: TRBJ2-7
d_gene: NA
v_gene: TRBV7-2

CDR3aa: CASSSAGRNSYNEQFF
CDR3nt: TGTGCCAGCAGTTCAGCGGGGAGAAACTCCTACAATGAGCAGTTCTTC
abundance: NA
j_gene: TRBJ2-1
d_gene: TRBD2
v_gene: TRBV6-1

CDR3aa: CASSHPDVYGYTF
CDR3nt: TGCGCCAGCAGCCACCCCGACGTCTATGGCTACACCTTC
abundance: NA
j_gene: TRBJ1-2
d_gene: NA
v_gene: TRBV4-1

CDR3aa: CASSPARGSSKAQHF
CDR3nt: TGTGCCAGCAGCCCCGCTCGAGGGTCAAGTAAGGCCCAGCATTTT
abundance: medium-sized
j_gene: TRBJ1-5
d_gene: NA
v_gene: TRBV4-2

CDR3aa: CASRRTGGGNTEAFF
CDR3nt: TGCGCCAGCAGAAGGACAGGGGGCGGAAACACTGAAGCTTTCTTT
abundance: NA
j_gene: TRBJ1-1
d_gene: TRBD1
v_gene: TRBV5-1

CDR3aa: CASSAQSGTAYEQYF
CDR3nt: TGTGCCAGCAGTGCTCAGTCAGGGACCGCCTACGAGCAGTACTTC
abundance: NA
j_gene: TRBJ2-7
d_gene: NA
v_gene: TRBV6-4

CDR3aa: CASSDFGLGYGYTF
CDR3nt: TGTGCCAGTAGTGATTTCGGGTTGGGCTATGGCTACACCTTC
abundance: NA
j_gene: TRBJ1-2
d_gene: NA
v_gene: TRBV19

CDR3aa: CASSLGVPGENIQYF
CDR3nt: TGTGCCAGCAGCCTCGGAGTTCCAGGGGAAAACATTCAGTACTTC
abundance: many
j_gene: TRBJ2-4
d_gene: NA
v_gene: TRBV5-4

CDR3aa: CASSEVARVYTF
CDR3nt: TGTGCCAGCAGTGAAGTGGCGCGGGTCTACACCTTC
abundance: NA
j_gene: TRBJ1-2
d_gene: NA
v_gene: TRBV6-1

CDR3aa: CASSDREHNEQFF
CDR3nt: TGTGCCAGCAGTGACAGGGAACACAATGAGCAGTTCTTC
abundance: NA
j_gene: TRBJ2-1
d_gene: NA
v_gene: TRBV6-4

CDR3aa: CASSPEGGDTGELFF
CDR3nt: TGTGCCAGCAGCCCAGAGGGGGGTGACACCGGGGAGCTGTTTTTT
abundance: few
j_gene: TRBJ2-2
d_gene: NA
v_gene: TRBV11-3

CDR3aa: CASSPRLSGSLGDTQYF
CDR3nt: TGTGCCAGCAGCCCACGACTGAGCGGGAGTTTGGGAGATACGCAGTATTTT
abundance: NA
j_gene: TRBJ2-3
d_gene: TRBD2
v_gene: TRBV11-1

CDR3aa: CAISESLLADVNQETQYF
CDR3nt: TGTGCCATCAGTGAGTCGTTACTAGCAGACGTAAACCAAGAGACCCAGTACTTC
abundance: many
j_gene: TRBJ2-5
d_gene: NA
v_gene: TRBV10-3

CDR3aa: CASCDSSYEQYF
CDR3nt: TGTGCCAGTTGTGACAGCTCCTACGAGCAGTACTTC
abundance: few
j_gene: TRBJ2-7
d_gene: NA
v_gene: TRBV19

CDR3aa: CASSLMESSYNSPLHF
CDR3nt: TGTGCCAGCAGCTTAATGGAGAGCTCCTATAATTCACCCCTCCACTTT
abundance: NA
j_gene: TRBJ1-6
d_gene: NA
v_gene: TRBV7-8

CDR3aa: CASSRDFSNQPQHF
CDR3nt: TGTGCCAGCAGCCGGGACTTTAGCAATCAGCCCCAGCATTTT
abundance: NA
j_gene: TRBJ1-5
d_gene: NA
v_gene: TRBV3-1

CDR3aa: CASRRTGGMNTEAFF
CDR3nt: TGTGCCAGCAGACGAACAGGGGGGATGAACACTGAAGCTTTCTTT
abundance: NA
j_gene: TRBJ1-1
d_gene: TRBD1
v_gene: TRBV6-1

CDR3aa: CSATSHNSGNTIYF
CDR3nt: TGCAGTGCTACATCGCACAACTCTGGAAACACCATATATTTT
abundance: NA
j_gene: TRBJ1-3
d_gene: NA
v_gene: TRBV20-1

CDR3aa: CSARSSTGNTGELFF
CDR3nt: TGCAGTGCTAGATCCTCAACAGGGAACACCGGGGAGCTGTTTTTT
abundance: NA
j_gene: TRBJ2-2
d_gene: NA
v_gene: TRBV20-1

CDR3aa: CASSEGASGNEQFF
CDR3nt: TGTGCCAGCAGTGAGGGAGCTAGCGGCAATGAGCAGTTCTTC
abundance: NA
j_gene: TRBJ2-1
d_gene: TRBD2
v_gene: TRBV6-4

CDR3aa: CASSFSHNEQFF
CDR3nt: TGTGCCAGCAGTTTTTCCCACAATGAGCAGTTCTTC
abundance: many
j_gene: TRBJ2-1
d_gene: NA
v_gene: TRBV12-3/TRBV12-4

CDR3aa: CASRRHENSPLHF
CDR3nt: TGTGCCAGCAGGCGCCATGAGAATTCACCCCTCCACTTT
abundance: few
j_gene: TRBJ1-6
d_gene: NA
v_gene: TRBV6-4

CDR3aa: CSARSGNTIYF
CDR3nt: TGCAGTGCTAGATCAGGAAACACCATATATTTT
abundance: NA
j_gene: TRBJ1-3
d_gene: NA
v_gene: TRBV20-1

CDR3aa: CATSDGRYGYTF
CDR3nt: TGTGCCACCAGTGATGGCCGTTATGGCTACACCTTC
abundance: few
j_gene: TRBJ1-2
d_gene: NA
v_gene: TRBV24-1

CDR3aa: CASSLSGDGTMVYTF
CDR3nt: TGTGCCAGCAGCTTAAGCGGGGACGGGACTATGGTCTACACCTTC
abundance: NA
j_gene: TRBJ1-2
d_gene: NA
v_gene: TRBV7-8

CDR3aa: CASSLGGLHTEAFF
CDR3nt: TGTGCCAGCAGCTTAGGGGGGCTCCACACTGAAGCTTTCTTT
abundance: NA
j_gene: TRBJ1-1
d_gene: NA
v_gene: TRBV11-3

CDR3aa: CASSRRTANKKLFF
CDR3nt: TGTGCCAGCAGCCGACGGACAGCCAATAAAAAACTGTTTTTT
abundance: once
j_gene: TRBJ1-4
d_gene: NA
v_gene: TRBV4-2

CDR3aa: CASSEEVAGAYEQYF
CDR3nt: TGTGCCAGCAGTGAAGAGGTAGCGGGAGCCTACGAGCAGTACTTC
abundance: medium-sized
j_gene: TRBJ2-7
d_gene: TRBD2
v_gene: TRBV6-1

CDR3aa: CASSPLEGSKTEQYF
CDR3nt: TGTGCCAGCTCACCCCTGGAAGGAAGCAAAACCGAGCAGTACTTC
abundance: NA
j_gene: TRBJ2-7
d_gene: NA
v_gene: TRBV18

CDR3aa: CASSLARGEQYF
CDR3nt: TGTGCCAGCAGCTTAGCACGGGGCGAGCAGTACTTC
abundance: few
j_gene: TRBJ2-7
d_gene: NA
v_gene: TRBV11-2

CDR3aa: CASSYSGEGRTGELFF
CDR3nt: TGTGCCAGCAGCTACTCTGGTGAGGGACGCACCGGGGAGCTGTTTTTT
abundance: NA
j_gene: TRBJ2-2
d_gene: NA
v_gene: TRBV6-2/TRBV6-3

CDR3aa: CASSRTGAGANVLTF
CDR3nt: TGTGCCAGCAGCCGCACAGGGGCTGGGGCCAACGTCCTGACTTTC
abundance: NA
j_gene: TRBJ2-6
d_gene: TRBD1
v_gene: TRBV6-2/TRBV6-3

CDR3aa: CASSSRTGGYGYTF
CDR3nt: TGTGCCAGCAGCTCTCGGACAGGGGGCTATGGCTACACCTTC
abundance: NA
j_gene: TRBJ1-2
d_gene: TRBD1
v_gene: TRBV5-4

CDR3aa: CAWSPGVEQTQYF
CDR3nt: TGTGCCTGGAGCCCCGGGGTCGAGCAGACCCAGTACTTC
abundance: many
j_gene: TRBJ2-5
d_gene: NA
v_gene: TRBV30

CDR3aa: CASSLANRGNSPLHF
CDR3nt: TGTGCCAGCAGCTTAGCAAACAGGGGTAATTCACCCCTCCACTTT
abundance: NA
j_gene: TRBJ1-6
d_gene: TRBD1
v_gene: TRBV11-2

CDR3aa: CASSYSSPGGGPLYTQYF
CDR3nt: TGTGCCAGCAGTTACTCGAGCCCTGGGGGAGGGCCCCTCTATACGCAGTATTTT
abundance: NA
j_gene: TRBJ2-3
d_gene: TRBD2
v_gene: TRBV6-5

CDR3aa: CASSTGLAGGYSYNEQFF
CDR3nt: TGTGCCAGCAGTACGGGACTAGCGGGGGGCTACTCCTACAATGAGCAGTTCTTC
abundance: few
j_gene: TRBJ2-1
d_gene: TRBD2
v_gene: TRBV6-5

CDR3aa: CASSLGQGAWQPQHF
CDR3nt: TGTGCCAGCAGCTTGGGGCAGGGGGCATGGCAGCCCCAGCATTTT
abundance: many
j_gene: TRBJ1-5
d_gene: TRBD1
v_gene: TRBV5-6

CDR3aa: CASSLNGGTDTQYF
CDR3nt: TGTGCCAGCAGTTTAAACGGGGGCACAGATACGCAGTATTTT
abundance: few
j_gene: TRBJ2-3
d_gene: NA
v_gene: TRBV12-3/TRBV12-4

CDR3aa: CSARDDEGGLVFF
CDR3nt: TGCAGTGCTAGAGACGACGAGGGGGGGCTCGTGTTCTTT
abundance: NA
j_gene: TRBJ1-1
d_gene: NA
v_gene: TRBV20-1

CDR3aa: CASSSGGWNEKLFF
CDR3nt: TGTGCCAGCAGCTCAGGGGGATGGAATGAAAAACTGTTTTTT
abundance: once
j_gene: TRBJ1-4
d_gene: TRBD1
v_gene: TRBV7-9

CDR3aa: CSAKEGAHGYTF
CDR3nt: TGCAGTGCTAAGGAGGGGGCCCATGGCTACACCTTC
abundance: NA
j_gene: TRBJ1-2
d_gene: TRBD1
v_gene: TRBV20-1

CDR3aa: CASSKNSGGRSDTQYF
CDR3nt: TGTGCCAGTAGTAAAAATTCAGGGGGAAGGTCAGATACGCAGTATTTT
abundance: few
j_gene: TRBJ2-3
d_gene: TRBD1
v_gene: TRBV19